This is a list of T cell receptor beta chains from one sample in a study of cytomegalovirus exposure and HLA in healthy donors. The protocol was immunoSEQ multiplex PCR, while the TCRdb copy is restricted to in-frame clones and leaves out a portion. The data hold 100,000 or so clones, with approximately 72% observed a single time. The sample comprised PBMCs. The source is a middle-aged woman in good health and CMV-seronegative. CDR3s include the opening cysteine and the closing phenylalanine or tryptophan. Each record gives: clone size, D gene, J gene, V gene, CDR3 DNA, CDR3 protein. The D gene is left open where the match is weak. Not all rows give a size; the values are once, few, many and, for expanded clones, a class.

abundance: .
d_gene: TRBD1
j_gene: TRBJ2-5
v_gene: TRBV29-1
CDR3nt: TGCAGCGTTCAGGGACAGGGAGGAGAGACCCAGTACTTC
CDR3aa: CSVQGQGGETQYF

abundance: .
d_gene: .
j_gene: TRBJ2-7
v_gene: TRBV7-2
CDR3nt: TGTGCCAGCAGCTTTATCGTAGAATCCTACGAGCAGTACTTC
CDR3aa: CASSFIVESYEQYF

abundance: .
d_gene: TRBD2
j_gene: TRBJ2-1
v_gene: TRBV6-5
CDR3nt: TGTGCCAGCAGTGGCAGCGGGATTCGCAATGAGCAGTTCTTC
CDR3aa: CASSGSGIRNEQFF

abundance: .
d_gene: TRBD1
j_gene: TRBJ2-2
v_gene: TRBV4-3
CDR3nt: TGCGCCAGCAGCCAATACAGGGGAAACACCGGGGAGCTGTTTTTT
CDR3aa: CASSQYRGNTGELFF

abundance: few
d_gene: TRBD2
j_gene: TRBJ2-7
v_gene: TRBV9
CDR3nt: TGTGCCAGCAGCGTAGGGGGGGGTACCGAGCAGTACTTC
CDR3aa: CASSVGGGTEQYF

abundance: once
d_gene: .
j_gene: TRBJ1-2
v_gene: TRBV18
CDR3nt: TGTGCCAGCTCACCATTGGGGCCTCCTAACTATGGCTACACCTTC
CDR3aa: CASSPLGPPNYGYTF

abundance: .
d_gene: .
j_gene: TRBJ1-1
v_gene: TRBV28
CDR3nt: TGTGCCAGCAGTTTAAGGGTGGGGGCAGGGAACACTGAAGCTTTCTTT
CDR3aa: CASSLRVGAGNTEAFF

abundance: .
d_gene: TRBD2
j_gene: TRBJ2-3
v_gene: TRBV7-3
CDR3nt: TGTGCCAGCAGCGCTTCGGGGGGGGGCACAGATACGCAGTATTTT
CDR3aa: CASSASGGGTDTQYF

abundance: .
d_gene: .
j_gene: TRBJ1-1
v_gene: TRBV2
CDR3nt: TGTGCCAGCATGGACTATGGTGAAGCTTTCTTT
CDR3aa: CASMDYGEAFF

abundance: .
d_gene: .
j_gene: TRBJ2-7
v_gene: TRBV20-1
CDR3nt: TGCAGTGCTAGAGATCGGTGGGAGCAGTACTTC
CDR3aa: CSARDRWEQYF

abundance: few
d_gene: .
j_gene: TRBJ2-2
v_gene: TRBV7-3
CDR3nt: TGTGCCAGCAGCAACTCGAACACCGGGGAGCTGTTTTTT
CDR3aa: CASSNSNTGELFF

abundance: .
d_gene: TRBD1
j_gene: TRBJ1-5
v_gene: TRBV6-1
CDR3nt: TGTGCCAGCACCCCGGACAGGGCCCTCAATCAGCCCCAGCATTTT
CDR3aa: CASTPDRALNQPQHF

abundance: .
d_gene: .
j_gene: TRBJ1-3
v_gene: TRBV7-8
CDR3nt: TGTGCCAGCAGCTTAGGATACCGGGACTCTGGAAACACCATATATTTT
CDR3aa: CASSLGYRDSGNTIYF

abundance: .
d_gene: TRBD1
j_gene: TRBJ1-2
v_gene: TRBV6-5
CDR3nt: TGTGCCAGCAGTCGGGACAGGGGGTCTCATGGCTACACCTTC
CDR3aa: CASSRDRGSHGYTF

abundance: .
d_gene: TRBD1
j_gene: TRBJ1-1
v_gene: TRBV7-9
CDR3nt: TGTGCCAGCAACAGACAGGGTCGAACTGAAGCTTTCTTT
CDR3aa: CASNRQGRTEAFF

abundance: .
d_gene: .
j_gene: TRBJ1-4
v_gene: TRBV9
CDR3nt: TGTGCCAGCAGCGTAGAGACAGGAACTAATGAAAAACTGTTTTTT
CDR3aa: CASSVETGTNEKLFF

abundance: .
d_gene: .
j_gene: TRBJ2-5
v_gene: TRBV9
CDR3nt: TGTGCCAGCAGCGTGAGGGCGACTCAAGAGACCCAGTACTTC
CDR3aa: CASSVRATQETQYF

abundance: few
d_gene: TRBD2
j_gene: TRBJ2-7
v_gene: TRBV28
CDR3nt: TGTGCCAGCAGTCCGCGGACTAGCGGGCTCCTCTCCTACGAGCAGTACTTC
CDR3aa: CASSPRTSGLLSYEQYF

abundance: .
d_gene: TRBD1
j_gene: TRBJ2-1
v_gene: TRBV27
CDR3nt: TGTGCCAGCAGTTTAGACAGGGCGACCTACAATGAGCAGTTCTTC
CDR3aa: CASSLDRATYNEQFF

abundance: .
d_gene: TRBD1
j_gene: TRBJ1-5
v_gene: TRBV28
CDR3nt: TGTGCCAGCAGTAAACCGGGACAGGGGGTGCGCAATCAGCCCCAGCATTTT
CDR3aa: CASSKPGQGVRNQPQHF

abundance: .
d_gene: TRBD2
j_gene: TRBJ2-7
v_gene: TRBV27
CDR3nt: TGTGCCAGCAGTTTATCCCTAGCGGGAGGGTACGAGCAGTACTTC
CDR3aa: CASSLSLAGGYEQYF

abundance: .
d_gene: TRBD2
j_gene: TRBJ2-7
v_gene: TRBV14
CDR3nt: TGTGCCAGCAGCCAGGTATCCGGGACTAGTGGTGGGCAGTACTTC
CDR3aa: CASSQVSGTSGGQYF

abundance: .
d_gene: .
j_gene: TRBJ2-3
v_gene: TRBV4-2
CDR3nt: TGTGCCAGCAGCCCTAAATTCCCCTCGGATACGCAGTATTTT
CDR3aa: CASSPKFPSDTQYF

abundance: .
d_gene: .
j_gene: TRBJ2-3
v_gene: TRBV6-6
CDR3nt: TGTGCCAACAGCCTCAGGGTTTGGGGCACAGATACGCAGTATTTT
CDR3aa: CANSLRVWGTDTQYF

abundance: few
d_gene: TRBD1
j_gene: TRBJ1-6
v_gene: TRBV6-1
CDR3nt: TGTGCCAGCAGTGAAGATTCGGGACAGGGGTCTTCACCCCTCCACTTT
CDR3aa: CASSEDSGQGSSPLHF

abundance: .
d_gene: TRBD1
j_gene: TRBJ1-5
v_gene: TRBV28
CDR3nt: TGTGCCAGCAGTCGCCCCGGGACAGGGATTAATCAGCCCCAGCATTTT
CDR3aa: CASSRPGTGINQPQHF

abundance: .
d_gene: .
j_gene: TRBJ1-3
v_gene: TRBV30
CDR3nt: TGTGTCTGGAGTGTAGGGGTATTAAGTTCTGGAAACACCATATATTTT
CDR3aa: CVWSVGVLSSGNTIYF

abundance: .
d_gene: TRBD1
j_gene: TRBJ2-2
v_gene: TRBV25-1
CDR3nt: TGTGCCAGCAGTGAATCTAGGGGACAGGGCGGCACCGGGGAGCTGTTTTTT
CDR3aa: CASSESRGQGGTGELFF

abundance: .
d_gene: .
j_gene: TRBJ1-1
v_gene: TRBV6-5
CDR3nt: TGTGCCAGCAGTTACTCCGCAGGGATTGAAGCTTTCTTT
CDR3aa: CASSYSAGIEAFF

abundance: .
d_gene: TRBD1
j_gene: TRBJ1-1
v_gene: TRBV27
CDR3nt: TGTGCCAGCAGCTTAACGGGACAGGGCACTGAAGCTTTCTTT
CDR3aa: CASSLTGQGTEAFF

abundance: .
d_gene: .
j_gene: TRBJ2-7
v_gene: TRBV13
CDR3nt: TGTGCCAGCAGCATGAGCTCCTACGAGCAGTACTTC
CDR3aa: CASSMSSYEQYF

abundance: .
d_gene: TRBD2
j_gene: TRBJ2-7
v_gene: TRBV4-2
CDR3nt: TGTGCCAGCAGCCAAGATAGCACTAGCGGCTACGAGCAGTACTTC
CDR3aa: CASSQDSTSGYEQYF

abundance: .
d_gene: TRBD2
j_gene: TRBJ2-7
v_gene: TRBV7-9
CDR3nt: TGTGCCAGCAGCTTAGCGGCGGGAGGGTTTCTCGAGCAGTACTTC
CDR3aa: CASSLAAGGFLEQYF

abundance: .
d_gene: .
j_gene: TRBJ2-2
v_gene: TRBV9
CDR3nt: TGTGCCAGCAGCGTAGCAGGTAGCGGTGGAGCGAACACCGGGGAGCTGTTTTTT
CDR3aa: CASSVAGSGGANTGELFF

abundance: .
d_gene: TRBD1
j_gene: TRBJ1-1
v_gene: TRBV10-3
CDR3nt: TGTGCCATCAGTGAGACACTACAGGGGAGAGCTTTCTTT
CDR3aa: CAISETLQGRAFF

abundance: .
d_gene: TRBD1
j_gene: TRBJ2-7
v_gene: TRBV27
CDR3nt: TGTGCCAGCAGTTTATCGCCGGGACAGTCAATCTACGAGCAGTACTTC
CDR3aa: CASSLSPGQSIYEQYF

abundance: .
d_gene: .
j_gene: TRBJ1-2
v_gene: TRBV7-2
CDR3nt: TGTGCCAGCAGCTTATTGGGACAACAACATAACTATGGCTACACCTTC
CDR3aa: CASSLLGQQHNYGYTF